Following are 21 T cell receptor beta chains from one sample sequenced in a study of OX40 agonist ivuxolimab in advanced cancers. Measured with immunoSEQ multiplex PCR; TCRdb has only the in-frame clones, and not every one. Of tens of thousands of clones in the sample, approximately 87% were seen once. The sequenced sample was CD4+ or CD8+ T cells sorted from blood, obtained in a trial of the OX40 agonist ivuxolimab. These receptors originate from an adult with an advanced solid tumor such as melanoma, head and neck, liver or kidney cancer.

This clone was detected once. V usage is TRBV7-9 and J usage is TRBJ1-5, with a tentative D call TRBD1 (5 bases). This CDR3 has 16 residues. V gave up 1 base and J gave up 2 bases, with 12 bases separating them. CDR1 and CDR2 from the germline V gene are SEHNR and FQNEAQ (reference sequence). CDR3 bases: TGTGCCAGCAGCTTAGGCAGGGATTATGGCAATCAGCCCCAGCATTTT. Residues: CASSLGRDYGNQPQHF. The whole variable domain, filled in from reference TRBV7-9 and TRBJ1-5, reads DTGVSQNPRHKITKRGQNVTFRCDPISEHNRLYWYRQTLGQGPEFLTYFQNEAQLEKSRLLSDRFSAERPKGSFSTLEIQRTEQGDSAMYLCASSLGRDYGNQPQHFGDGTRLSIL.

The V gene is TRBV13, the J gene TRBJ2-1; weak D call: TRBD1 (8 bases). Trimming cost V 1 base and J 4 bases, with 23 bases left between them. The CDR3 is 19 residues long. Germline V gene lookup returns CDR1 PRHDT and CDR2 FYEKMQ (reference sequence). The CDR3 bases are TGTGCCAGCAGCTTAGAGGGATGGCGGGGGACAGGCTCTTACAATGAGCAGTTCTTC. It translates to CASSLEGWRGTGSYNEQFF.

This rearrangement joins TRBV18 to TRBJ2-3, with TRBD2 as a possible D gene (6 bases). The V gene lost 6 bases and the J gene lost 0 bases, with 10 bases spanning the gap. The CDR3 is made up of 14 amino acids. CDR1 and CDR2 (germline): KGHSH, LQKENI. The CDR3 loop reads CASSPGTSTDTQYF. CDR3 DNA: TGTGCCAGCTCCCCAGGGACTAGCACAGATACGCAGTATTTT. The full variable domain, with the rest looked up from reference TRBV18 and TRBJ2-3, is NAGVMQNPRHLVRRRGQEARLRCSPMKGHSHVYWYRQLPEEGLKFMVYLQKENIIDESGMPKERFSAEFPKEGPSILRIQQVVRGDSAAYFCASSPGTSTDTQYFGPGTRLTVL.

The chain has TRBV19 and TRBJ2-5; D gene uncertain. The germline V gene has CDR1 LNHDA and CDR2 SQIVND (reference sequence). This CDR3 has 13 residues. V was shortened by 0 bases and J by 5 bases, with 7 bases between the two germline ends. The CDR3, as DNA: TGTGCCAGTAGTATAGAGGTCCGTGAGACCCAGTACTTC. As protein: CASSIEVRETQYF.

CDR3 bases: TGCGCCAGCAGCTTGATTATAGCCCGGGGGGGCTCCTCCTACAATGAGCAGTTCTTC. Translation: CASSLIIARGGSSYNEQFF. This chain links TRBV5-1 with TRBJ2-1; 8 nucleotides agree with TRBD2. The germline CDR1 and CDR2 sequences are SGHRS and YFSETQ. V gave up 1 base and J gave up 0 bases; unmatched junction bases: 12. The CDR3 runs to 19 residues.

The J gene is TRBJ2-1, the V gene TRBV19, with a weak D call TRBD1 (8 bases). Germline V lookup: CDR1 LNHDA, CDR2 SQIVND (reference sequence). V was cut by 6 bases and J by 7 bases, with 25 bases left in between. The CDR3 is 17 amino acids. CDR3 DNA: TGTGCCAGTAGATGGGGGGGACAGGCTATTCGAGGGAATGAGCAGTTCTTC. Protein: CASRWGGQAIRGNEQFF. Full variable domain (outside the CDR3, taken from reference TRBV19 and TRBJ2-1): DGGITQSPKYLFRKEGQNVTLSCEQNLNHDAMYWYRQDPGQGLRLIYYSQIVNDFQKGDIAEGYSVSREKKESFPLTVTSAQKNPTAFYLCASRWGGQAIRGNEQFFGPGTRLTVL.

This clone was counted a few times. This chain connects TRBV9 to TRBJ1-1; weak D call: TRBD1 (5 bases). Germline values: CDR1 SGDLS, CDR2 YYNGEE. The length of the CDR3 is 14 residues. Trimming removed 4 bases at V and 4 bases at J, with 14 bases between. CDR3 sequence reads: CASSSDGAGTEAFF. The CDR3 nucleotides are TGTGCCAGCAGCTCCGATGGGGCGGGCACTGAAGCTTTCTTT.

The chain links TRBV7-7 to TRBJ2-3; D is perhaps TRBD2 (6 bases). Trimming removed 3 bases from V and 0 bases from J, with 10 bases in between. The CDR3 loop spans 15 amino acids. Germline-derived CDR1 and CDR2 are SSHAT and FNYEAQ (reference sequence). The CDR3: CASSFGGASTDTQYF. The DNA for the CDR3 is TGTGCCAGCAGCTTCGGGGGAGCTAGCACAGATACGCAGTATTTT.

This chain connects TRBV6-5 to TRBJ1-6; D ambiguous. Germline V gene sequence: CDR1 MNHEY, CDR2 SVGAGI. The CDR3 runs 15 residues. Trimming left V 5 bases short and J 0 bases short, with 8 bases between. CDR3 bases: TGTGCCAGCAGTCCCCGGGCCTCCTATAATTCACCCCTCCACTTT. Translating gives CASSPRASYNSPLHF.

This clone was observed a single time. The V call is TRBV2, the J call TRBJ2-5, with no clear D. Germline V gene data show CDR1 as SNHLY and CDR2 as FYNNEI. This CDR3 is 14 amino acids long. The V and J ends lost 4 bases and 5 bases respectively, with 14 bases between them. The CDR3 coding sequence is TGTGCCAGCAGTGTTTTCGGCAGACTGGAGACCCAGTACTTC. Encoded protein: CASSVFGRLETQYF.

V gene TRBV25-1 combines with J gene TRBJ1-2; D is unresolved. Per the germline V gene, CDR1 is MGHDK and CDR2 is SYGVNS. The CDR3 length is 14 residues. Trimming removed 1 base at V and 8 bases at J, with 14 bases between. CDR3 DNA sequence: TGTGCCAGCAGTGAATGGAAAGGACGGATGGGCTACACCTTC. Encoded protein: CASSEWKGRMGYTF.

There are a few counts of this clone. CDR3 sequence (DNA): TGTGCCAGCAGGTGGTCGGGCGGGACTGAAGCTTTCTTT. Protein product: CASRWSGGTEAFF. The chain links TRBV6-5 to TRBJ1-1; D gene ambiguous. Trimming cost V 6 bases and J 5 bases, with 13 bases left between them. The germline CDR1 and CDR2 sequences are MNHEY and SVGAGI. The CDR3 totals 13 residues.

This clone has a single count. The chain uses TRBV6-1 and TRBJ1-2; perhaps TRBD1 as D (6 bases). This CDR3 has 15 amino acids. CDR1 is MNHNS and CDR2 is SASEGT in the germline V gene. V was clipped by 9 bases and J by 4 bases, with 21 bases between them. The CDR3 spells CASRSNTGARYGYTF. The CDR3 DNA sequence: TGTGCCAGTCGGTCAAATACGGGGGCTCGCTATGGCTACACCTTC.

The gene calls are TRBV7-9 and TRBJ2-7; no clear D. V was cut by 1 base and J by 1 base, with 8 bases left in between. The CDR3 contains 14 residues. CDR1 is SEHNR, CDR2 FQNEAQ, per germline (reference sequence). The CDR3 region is CASSLGSGSYEQYF. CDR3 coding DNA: TGTGCCAGCAGCTTAGGTTCAGGATCCTACGAGCAGTACTTC.

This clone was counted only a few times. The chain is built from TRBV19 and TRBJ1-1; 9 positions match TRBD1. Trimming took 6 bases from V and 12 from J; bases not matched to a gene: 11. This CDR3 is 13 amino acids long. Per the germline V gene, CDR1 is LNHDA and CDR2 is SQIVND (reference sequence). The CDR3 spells CASSTGQGSRTFF. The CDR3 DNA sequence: TGTGCCAGTAGCACGGGACAGGGAAGCAGAACTTTCTTT.

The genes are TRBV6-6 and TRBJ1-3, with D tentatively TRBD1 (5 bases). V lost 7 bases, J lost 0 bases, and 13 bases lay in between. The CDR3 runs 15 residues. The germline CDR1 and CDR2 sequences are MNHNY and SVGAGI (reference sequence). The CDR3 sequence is CASNHGQISGNTIYF. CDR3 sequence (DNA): TGTGCCAGCAATCACGGACAAATCTCTGGAAACACCATATATTTT.

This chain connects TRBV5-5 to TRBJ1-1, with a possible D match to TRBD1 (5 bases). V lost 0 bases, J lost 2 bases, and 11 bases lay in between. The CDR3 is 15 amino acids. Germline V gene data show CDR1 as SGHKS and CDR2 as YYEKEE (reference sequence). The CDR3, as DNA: TGTGCCAGCAGCTTGGCCGCGACAGCAAACACTGAAGCTTTCTTT. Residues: CASSLAATANTEAFF.

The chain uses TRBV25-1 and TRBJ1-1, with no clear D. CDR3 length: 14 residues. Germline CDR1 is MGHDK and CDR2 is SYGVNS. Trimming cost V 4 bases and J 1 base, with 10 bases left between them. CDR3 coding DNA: TGTGCCAGCAGTGTAATAGGACCGAACACTGAAGCTTTCTTT. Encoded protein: CASSVIGPNTEAFF.

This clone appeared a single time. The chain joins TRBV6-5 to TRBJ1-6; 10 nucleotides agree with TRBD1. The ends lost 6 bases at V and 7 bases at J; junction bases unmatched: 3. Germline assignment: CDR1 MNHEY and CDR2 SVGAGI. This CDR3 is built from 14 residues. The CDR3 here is CASRGQGRNSPLHF. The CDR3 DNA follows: TGTGCCAGCAGGGGACAGGGGAGGAATTCACCCCTCCACTTT.

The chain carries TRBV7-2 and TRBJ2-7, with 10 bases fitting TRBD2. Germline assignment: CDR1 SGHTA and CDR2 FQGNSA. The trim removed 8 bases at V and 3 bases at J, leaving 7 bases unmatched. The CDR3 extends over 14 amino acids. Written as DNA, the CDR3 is TGTGCCAGCGGCATAGCGGGGGGCCTCTACGAGCAGTACTTC. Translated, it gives CASGIAGGLYEQYF.

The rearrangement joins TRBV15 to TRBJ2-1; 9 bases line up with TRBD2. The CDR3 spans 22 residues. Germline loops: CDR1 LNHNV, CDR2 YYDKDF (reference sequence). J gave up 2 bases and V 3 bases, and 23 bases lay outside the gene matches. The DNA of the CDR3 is TGTGCCACCAGCAGCCTCGGAGAGATGCCAACCGATAGCGGGGGCCCCTACAATGAGCAGTTCTTC. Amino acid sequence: CATSSLGEMPTDSGGPYNEQFF.